This entry features one T cell receptor beta chain sequence. What it binds is unknown. Thyroid surgery had not been preceded by any treatment in any patient. These data are taken from a study of metastatic and nonmetastatic thyroid tumors. TCRdb re-analyzed the PCR reads through MiXCR. The table lists about 53,000 clones, 20% to 25% of them singletons, with about 4% in the top ten. This CDR3 is built from 15 residues. Germline CDR1 is SGHNT and CDR2 is YYREEE (reference sequence). The V end was cut by 0 bases, the J end by 7 bases, with 16 bases between. Whole-study findings and limits: Reportedly, malignant thyroid tumors had significantly higher TCR beta diversity than benign nodules, in blood and tumor.

V usage is TRBV5-4 and J usage is TRBJ1-1; no clear D gene. This receptor was identified in a female donor with papillary thyroid cancer or a benign thyroid nodule (not recorded which). Some clones in this sample may be carry-over from other donors' samples. Sequenced sample: blood. The CDR3 protein is CASSLVTGALLEAFF. For the CDR3, the DNA is TGTGCCAGCAGCTTGGTAACGGGAGCCCTACTTGAAGCTTTCTTT.